This note documents a single TCR beta chain sequence. The target antigen is unknown. The sample is drawn from a study of cytomegalovirus exposure and HLA in healthy donors. At the level of the study: Roughly 92 million unique TCRs, all from HLA-typed donors, were included in an early release of the data.

Overall study findings and caveats: Near-uniform donor sequencing depth was presumed by presence/absence analyses. Among the sequence variants, a highly shared cluster was likely an artifact of sequencing.

Each donor's status was that of a healthy bone marrow donor. The V and J ends lost 5 bases and 11 bases, in that order; junction bases with no gene match: 13. CDR1 is SGHRS and CDR2 is YFSETQ in the germline V gene. The CDR3 consists of 14 residues. Primers for the PCR totalled 60 Vbeta and 13 Jbeta. Produced via immunoSEQ multiplex PCR; TCRdb's table is partial and in-frame only. This sample has some 200,000 clones, with under 70% found just once. The chain is built from TRBV5-1 and TRBJ2-3; 8 bases are a match to TRBD2. Material: PBMCs. The TCR sequence derives from a man in his forties in good health and CMV-seropositive. CDR3 nucleotide sequence: TGCGCCAGCAGTCCCACCGGGGGGGCCGGCGGGCAGTATTTT. It is translated as CASSPTGGAGGQYF.